What follows are 28 T cell receptor beta chains derived from one specimen sequenced in a study of cytomegalovirus exposure and HLA in healthy donors. PCR amplification relied on 60 Vbeta primers (plus 13 Jbeta primers). Method: immunoSEQ multiplex PCR; TCRdb's copy keeps in-frame clones and lacks some. The repertoire has some 150,000 clones, about 88% of them found once; the top ten carry 2% to 2.5%. The sequenced sample was PBMCs. Receptor source: a young woman in good health and CMV-seronegative.

This clone was detected once. In DNA form, the CDR3 reads TGTGCCAGCAGTCGGACCTCGGGAGGCTACACCTTC. Its protein product is CASSRTSGGYTF. The chain links TRBV2 to TRBJ1-2; D is unclear. This CDR3 is built from 12 residues. Trimming cost V 5 bases and J 8 bases, with 12 bases left between them. Germline loops: CDR1 SNHLY, CDR2 FYNNEI. The complete variable domain, with remaining parts taken from reference TRBV2 and TRBJ1-2, reads EPEVTQTPSHQVTQMGQEVILRCVPISNHLYFYWYRQILGQKVEFLVSFYNNEISEKSEIFDDQFSVERPDGSNFTLKIRSTKLEDSAMYFCASSRTSGGYTFGSGTRLTVV.

This clone showed up just a few times. The chain combines TRBV9 with TRBJ2-7, with 10 nucleotides matching TRBD1. J lost 6 bases, V lost 0 bases, and 0 bases had no gene match. This CDR3 region has 13 residues. The germline V gene has CDR1 SGDLS and CDR2 YYNGEE. CDR3 protein: CASSVGTGGEQYF. CDR3 DNA: TGTGCCAGCAGCGTAGGGACAGGGGGCGAGCAGTACTTC.

Only a few counts were recorded for this clone. J is TRBJ2-5 and V is TRBV30; D is perhaps TRBD2 (5 bases). Germline V gene lookup returns CDR1 GTSNPN and CDR2 SVGIG (reference sequence). The length of the CDR3 is 12 residues. The V gene lost 3 bases and the J gene lost 5 bases, with 10 bases spanning the gap. DNA of the CDR3: TGTGCCTGGAGCGGGGTCTTGGAGACCCAGTACTTC. Its protein product is CAWSGVLETQYF.

V is TRBV30 and J is TRBJ2-2; 11 bases line up with TRBD2. Unmatched junction bases numbered 0, after V lost 1 base and J lost 5 bases. The CDR3 sequence is 14 residues long. CDR1 GTSNPN and CDR2 SVGIG come from the germline V gene (reference sequence). Here the CDR3 DNA reads TGTGCCTGGAGTGGACTAGCGGGGACCGGGGAGCTGTTTTTT. It codes for CAWSGLAGTGELFF.

V is TRBV6-5 and J is TRBJ2-3; no clear D. Trimming left V 0 bases short and J 6 bases short, with 16 bases between. The V gene's germline CDR1 is MNHEY and CDR2 SVGAGI. The CDR3 length is 16 residues. The CDR3 is CASSYSTEAFADTQYF. The CDR3 DNA follows: TGTGCCAGCAGTTACTCCACAGAAGCCTTCGCGGATACGCAGTATTTT.

The chain employs TRBV7-3 and TRBJ2-6; the D is unclear. Germline lookup yields CDR1 SGHTA and CDR2 FQGTGA. The CDR3 has 14 residues. Trimming removed 5 bases at V and 4 bases at J, with 9 bases between. The CDR3 sequence is CASSKQTGANVLTF. CDR3 bases: TGTGCCAGCAGCAAACAGACCGGGGCCAACGTCCTGACTTTC.

The chain has TRBV7-3 and TRBJ2-7; 8 positions agree with TRBD2. Per germline, CDR1 SGHTA and CDR2 FQGTGA. The CDR3 has 14 amino acids. Trimming removed 5 bases from V and 3 bases from J; junction bases left unmatched: 6. In DNA, the CDR3 is TGTGCCAGCAGCCCCGGGGGGGCTAACTACGAGCAGTACTTC. This sequence encodes CASSPGGANYEQYF.

The chain joins TRBV15 to TRBJ1-4; a weak D match, TRBD1 (6 bases). Per germline, CDR1 LNHNV and CDR2 YYDKDF (reference sequence). CDR3 size: 15 residues. The ends were cut back, 0 bases at V and 3 bases at J, with 8 bases in the middle. CDR3 residues: CATSREGAPNEKLFF. CDR3 DNA sequence: TGTGCCACCAGCAGAGAGGGGGCCCCTAATGAAAAACTGTTTTTT.

V and J are TRBV10-1 and TRBJ2-3; 7 bases map to TRBD1. The CDR3 runs 14 residues. Germline values: CDR1 WNHNN, CDR2 SYGVQD (reference sequence). J was trimmed by 4 bases and V by 9 bases; bases with no gene match: 10. The DNA for the CDR3 is TGCGCCAGGACAGGGACGCCCAGGGCAGATACGCAGTATTTT. It codes for CARTGTPRADTQYF.

This chain connects TRBV5-1 to TRBJ2-3; 10 bases map to TRBD2. The CDR3 totals 15 residues. J was trimmed by 6 bases and V by 4 bases; bases with no gene match: 8. Germline-derived CDR1 and CDR2 are SGHRS and YFSETQ. The CDR3 loop reads CASSPSGGVGDTQYF. In nucleotides, the CDR3 is TGCGCCAGCAGCCCTAGCGGGGGCGTGGGGGATACGCAGTATTTT.

This clone was seen more than once but under ten times. This sequence joins TRBV5-4 and TRBJ2-5; 12 bases match TRBD2. J gave up 2 bases and V 4 bases, and 6 bases lay outside the gene matches. Per the germline V gene, CDR1 is SGHNT and CDR2 is YYREEE (reference sequence). The CDR3 has 16 amino acids. The CDR3 is CASSLGTSGLQETQYF. CDR3 nucleotide sequence: TGTGCCAGCAGCCTCGGGACTAGCGGGTTACAAGAGACCCAGTACTTC. Full variable domain (outside the CDR3, taken from reference TRBV5-4 and TRBJ2-5): ETGVTQSPTHLIKTRGQQVTLRCSSQSGHNTVSWYQQALGQGPQFIFQYYREEENGRGNFPPRFSGLQFPNYSSELNVNALELDDSALYLCASSLGTSGLQETQYFGPGTRLLVL.

V usage is TRBV5-1 and J usage is TRBJ1-2; D remains unclear. Trimming pared 7 bases from V and 8 bases from J, leaving 24 bases between. Germline CDR1 and CDR2: SGHRS and YFSETQ. The CDR3 covers 15 residues. This CDR3 is CASALGPGVGGGYTF. The CDR3 DNA sequence: TGCGCCAGCGCGCTTGGGCCCGGGGTCGGCGGGGGCTACACCTTC.

The rearrangement uses TRBV7-2 and TRBJ2-7; 11 nucleotides match TRBD1. The CDR3 is 15 amino acids. V lost 5 bases, J lost 3 bases, and 6 bases stayed unmatched. Per the germline V gene, CDR1 is SGHTA and CDR2 is FQGNSA. In DNA form, the CDR3 reads TGTGCCAGCAGCGGCCGGACAGGGGGCGGCTACGAGCAGTACTTC. It yields the protein CASSGRTGGGYEQYF.

The chain links TRBV28 to TRBJ2-7, with 10 bases aligning to TRBD1. The CDR3 runs to 12 residues. The trim removed 8 bases at V and 3 bases at J, leaving 1 base unmatched. Germline-derived CDR1 and CDR2 are MDHEN and SYDVKM. CDR3 loop: CASGDRGYEQYF. The CDR3, as DNA: TGTGCCAGCGGGGACAGGGGCTACGAGCAGTACTTC.

This clone was recorded at least ten times. The gene calls are TRBV6-5 and TRBJ2-7, with 7 bases that match TRBD1. The CDR3 has 14 residues. With V trimmed by 5 bases and J by 4 bases, 8 bases remained unmatched. Looked up from germline, CDR1 is MNHEY and CDR2 is SVGAGI. The CDR3 protein is CASSTGDSLYEQYF. The DNA of the CDR3 is TGTGCCAGCAGTACCGGGGACAGCCTATACGAGCAGTACTTC.

As DNA, the CDR3 is TGTGCCAGCAGAGTGGCCACTAACTATGGCTACACCTTC. Residues: CASRVATNYGYTF. This chain uses TRBV6-1 with TRBJ1-2, with no clear D. Germline CDR1 is MNHNS and CDR2 is SASEGT. Trimming took 6 bases from V and 0 from J, leaving 8 bases between them. The CDR3 has 13 residues.

The CDR3 loop is CSVPRTSGQETQYF. The DNA of the CDR3 is TGCAGCGTTCCTCGGACTAGCGGTCAAGAGACCCAGTACTTC. The chain recombines TRBV29-1 with TRBJ2-5; TRBD2 aligns across 10 bases. The CDR3 is 14 amino acids. Germline V gene lookup returns CDR1 SQVTM and CDR2 ANQGSEA. After removal of 5 bases from V and 2 bases from J, the junction contained 5 bases not matched to a gene.

The gene calls are TRBV2 and TRBJ2-5; TRBD1 agrees at 7 bases. CDR3 size: 12 residues. Per the germline V gene, CDR1 is SNHLY and CDR2 is FYNNEI. V lost 9 bases, J lost 2 bases, and 3 bases stayed unmatched. The CDR3 DNA reads TGTGCCAGTACAGGGGATCAAGAGACCCAGTACTTC. Its protein is CASTGDQETQYF.

The gene calls are TRBV19 and TRBJ1-3; no clear D gene. Germline-derived CDR1 and CDR2 are LNHDA and SQIVND (reference sequence). The V end lost 5 bases, the J end lost 0 bases, and 8 bases lay between the germline ends. The CDR3 totals 14 residues. CDR3 sequence: CASSPTSSGNTIYF. CDR3 nucleotides: TGTGCCAGTAGTCCCACAAGCTCTGGAAACACCATATATTTT. Full variable domain (outside the CDR3, taken from reference TRBV19 and TRBJ1-3): DGGITQSPKYLFRKEGQNVTLSCEQNLNHDAMYWYRQDPGQGLRLIYYSQIVNDFQKGDIAEGYSVSREKKESFPLTVTSAQKNPTAFYLCASSPTSSGNTIYFGEGSWLTVV.

This rearrangement joins TRBV5-1 to TRBJ2-6, with a weak D call TRBD2 (5 bases). Trimming pared 0 bases from V and 0 bases from J, leaving 7 bases between. The germline V gene has CDR1 SGHRS and CDR2 YFSETQ. This CDR3 comprises 16 residues. DNA of the CDR3: TGCGCCAGCAGCTTGGACGGAGGCTCTGGGGCCAACGTCCTGACTTTC. Amino acids: CASSLDGGSGANVLTF.

The rearrangement links TRBV27 to TRBJ2-7, with a possible D match to TRBD1 (6 bases). Germline CDR1 is MNHEY and CDR2 is SMNVEV (reference sequence). This CDR3 region has 13 residues. V dropped 6 bases and J dropped 1 base, with 10 bases sitting between them. The CDR3 here is CASSRGLSYEQYF. The CDR3 DNA is TGTGCCAGCAGCAGGGGTCTTTCCTACGAGCAGTACTTC.

This clone was detected only once. The rearrangement uses TRBV2 and TRBJ2-5; maybe TRBD2 (6 bases). V gave up 8 bases and J gave up 7 bases, with 17 bases separating them. CDR3 size: 13 residues. The germline gives CDR1 SNHLY, CDR2 FYNNEI. The CDR3, as DNA: TGTGCCAGCTGCACCGGGACTCCGGGGACCCAGTACTTC. Translating gives CASCTGTPGTQYF.

The chain recombines TRBV5-1 with TRBJ2-2; 7 bases match TRBD1. CDR1 is SGHRS and CDR2 is YFSETQ in the germline V gene. Unmatched junction bases numbered 6, after V lost 3 bases and J lost 4 bases. The CDR3 is made up of 15 amino acids. The CDR3 spells CASSSRQGPTGELFF. DNA for the CDR3: TGCGCCAGCAGCTCCCGACAGGGACCCACCGGGGAGCTGTTTTTT.

The gene calls are TRBV5-1 and TRBJ2-5; 8 nucleotides line up with TRBD2. Per the germline V gene, CDR1 is SGHRS and CDR2 is YFSETQ. J lost 1 base, V lost 4 bases, and 3 bases had no gene match. The CDR3 contains 14 residues. The CDR3 reads CASSATSGQETQYF. CDR3 in DNA: TGCGCCAGCAGCGCCACTAGCGGCCAAGAGACCCAGTACTTC.

The V call is TRBV5-8, the J call TRBJ2-1; 14 positions agree with TRBD2. The V gene end was trimmed by 4 bases and the J gene end by 14 bases; junction bases not matched to a gene: 11. The CDR3 loop spans 15 amino acids. Germline CDR1 is SGHTS and CDR2 is YDEGEE. The CDR3: CASSPGTSGREEKFF. The CDR3 DNA reads TGTGCCAGCAGCCCGGGGACTAGCGGGAGAGAGGAGAAGTTCTTC.

The chain uses TRBV19 and TRBJ2-7, with TRBD1 matching 12 bases. Unmatched junction bases numbered 5, after V lost 6 bases and J lost 5 bases. The CDR3 extends over 14 amino acids. Germline CDR1 and CDR2: LNHDA and SQIVND (reference sequence). The chain's CDR3 is CASSPGQGANEQYF. Here the CDR3 DNA reads TGTGCCAGTAGCCCGGGACAGGGGGCGAACGAGCAGTACTTC.

Turning to this clone: One end of the junction varies from germline; a read error may be responsible. The same CDR3 also results from other DNA sequences found in this sample. The chain is built from TRBV7-2 and TRBJ2-5; tentative D call: TRBD1 (5 bases). The end of the DNA aligns better with TRBJ2-7, so the J call may be wrong. Germline V gene sequence: CDR1 SGHTA, CDR2 FQGNSA. This CDR3 spans 13 amino acids. The CDR3 DNA follows: TGTGCTAGCAGCTTAGACAGAGCCTACGAGCAGTACTTC. Translating it yields CASSLDRAYEQYF.

The chain links TRBV7-2 to TRBJ1-3, with a tentative D call TRBD1 (5 bases). This CDR3 spans 13 amino acids. Trimming took off 4 bases at V and 4 bases at J, with 8 bases between the two ends. Germline V gene lookup returns CDR1 SGHTA and CDR2 FQGNSA. The CDR3 reads CASSSDRGNTIYF. Here the CDR3 DNA reads TGTGCCAGCAGCTCCGACAGAGGAAACACCATATATTTT. Variable domain in full (rest from reference TRBV7-2 and TRBJ1-3): GAGVSQSPSNKVTEKGKDVELRCDPISGHTALYWYRQSLGQGLEFLIYFQGNSAPDKSGLPSDRFSAERTGGSVSTLTIQRTQQEDSAVYLCASSSDRGNTIYFGEGSWLTVV.